The 19 T cell receptor beta chains given below trace back to one sample, sequenced in a study of tissue T cells after allogeneic stem cell transplantation. Sequenced by immunoSEQ multiplex PCR; TCRdb stores in-frame clones only, minus some. The table lists about 17,000 clones, less than 85% of them singletons, with approximately 1% in the top ten. The sequenced material came from spleen. The receptors originated from a female BALB/c mouse in good health. Mouse MHC haplotype: H2-d.

This clone occurred once. Gene names are mouse gene names. The read terminates 1 residue before the CDR3 end, so the remaining end is supplied by the germline J gene. The chain is built from TRBV14 and TRBJ2-1; D might be TRBD1 (5 bases). V lost 3 bases, J lost 7 bases, and 11 bases lay in between. In germline, CDR1 is SGHDT, CDR2 FRDEAV. The CDR3 has 13 amino acids. The CDR3 region is CASSSREGAEQFF. The sequenced part of the CDR3 DNA is TGTGCCAGCAGTTCCAGGGAGGGAGCTGAGCAGTTC.

Turning to this clone: Genes and germline are mouse. The read stops 1 residue short of the end of the CDR3; the missing end is completed from the germline J gene. The chain is built from TRBV19 and TRBJ2-2; TRBD2 is a possible D gene (6 bases). CDR1 and CDR2 (germline): FNHDT, SITEND (reference sequence). The V end was cut by 4 bases, the J end by 2 bases, with 9 bases between. The CDR3 totals 14 residues. CDR3 bases read: TGTGCCAGCAGTTTGGGACTTAACACCGGGCAGCTCTAC. Its translation is CASSLGLNTGQLY. From start to end, the CDR3 is CASSLGLNTGQLYF.

Turning to this clone: Germline and genes here are mouse. The read finishes 1 residue shy of the CDR3 end, and the germline J gene is used to complete it. The chain employs TRBV19 and TRBJ2-5; 7 nucleotides agree with TRBD2. V was clipped by 4 bases and J by 6 bases; unmatched bases: 2. CDR3 length equals 12 residues. Per the germline V gene, CDR1 is FNHDT and CDR2 is SITEND (reference sequence). CDR3 DNA, as far as it was read: TGTGCCAGCAGTGCCTGGGGGGACACCCAGTAC. It translates to CASSAWGDTQY. In full, the CDR3 reads CASSAWGDTQYF.

Only one count was recorded for this clone. The gene symbols are mouse symbols. The read finishes 1 residue shy of the CDR3 end, and the germline J gene is used to complete it. The V gene is TRBV13-1, the J gene TRBJ1-2; 9 bases are a match to TRBD1. The germline V gene encodes CDR1 NSHNY and CDR2 SYGAGN. The CDR3 is 15 amino acids. Losses at the gene ends were 2 bases for V and 4 bases for J; bases not matched to a gene: 6. Incomplete CDR3 DNA: TGTGCCAGCAGTGACACAGGGGGCAAGGGCTCCGACTACACC. It codes for CASSDTGGKGSDYT. Given in full, the CDR3 is CASSDTGGKGSDYTF.

As to this clone: The germline and genes are mouse ones. CDR3: CASGDAGTKNERLFF. The part of the CDR3 DNA that was read is TGTGCCAGCGGTGATGCGGGGACGAAGAACGAAAGATTATTT. This rearrangement joins TRBV13-2 to TRBJ1-4; D is perhaps TRBD1 (5 bases). The read terminates 1 residue ahead of where the CDR3 ends, so the germline J gene completes it. Trimming removed 0 bases at V and 5 bases at J, with 11 bases between. The CDR3 is 15 residues long. In germline, CDR1 is NNHNN, CDR2 SYGAGS (reference sequence).

The sample holds a few counts of this clone. Mouse names are used for the genes. The sequenced fragment ends 1 residue before the CDR3 boundary, so the rest is inferred from the germline J gene. This chain links TRBV19 with TRBJ2-2; D is possibly TRBD1 (5 bases). Trimming removed 0 bases from V and 4 bases from J, with 10 bases in between. Germline CDR1 is FNHDT and CDR2 is SITEND (reference sequence). The CDR3 length is 15 residues. This CDR3 is CASSIGQGATGQLYF. CDR3 bases read: TGTGCCAGCAGTATAGGGCAGGGAGCCACCGGGCAGCTCTAC.

Notes on this clone: Any gene name here is a mouse gene name. The missing CDR3 end, 1 residue past where the read stops, is filled in from the germline J gene. The rearrangement links TRBV31 to TRBJ2-3; 9 bases align to TRBD2. Germline loops: CDR1 GKSSPN, CDR2 SITVG. The V and J ends lost 3 bases and 1 base, in that order; junction bases with no gene match: 2. The CDR3 has 14 residues. CDR3 residues: CAWRTGGGAETLYF. The CDR3 DNA, read in part, is TGTGCCTGGAGGACTGGGGGAGGTGCAGAAACGCTGTAT.

This clone was seen only a few times. Mouse names are used for the genes. The CDR3 end falls 1 residue outside the read, so it is completed with the germline J gene. This chain connects TRBV2 to TRBJ1-3, with D unresolved. In germline, CDR1 is LGHNA, CDR2 YSYQKL. The CDR3 is 15 residues long. V lost 0 bases, J lost 3 bases, and 9 bases lay in between. CDR3 DNA (partial): TGTGCCAGCAGCCAAGATCGTGGGAATGGAAATACGCTCTAT. Translating gives CASSQDRGNGNTLY. The full CDR3 sequence reads CASSQDRGNGNTLYF.

Details on this clone: Mouse gene names and germline throughout. The read finishes 1 residue shy of the CDR3 end, and the germline J gene is used to complete it. The chain employs TRBV1 and TRBJ2-4; D possibly corresponds to TRBD2 (5 bases). Between the trimmed V and J ends, which lost 1 base and 2 bases, there was a span of 7 bases. This CDR3 has 14 amino acids. The germline gives CDR1 NSQYPW, CDR2 LRSPGD (reference sequence). CDR3 region: CTCSAVGDQNTLYF. The sequenced part of the CDR3 DNA is TGCACCTGCAGTGCAGTTGGGGATCAAAACACCTTGTAC.

This clone was picked up a small number of times. All gene names here are mouse names. The CDR3 extends 1 residue past the end of the read, so its final part is completed from the germline J gene. Additional DNA sequences in this sample encode the identical CDR3. The chain couples TRBV19 to TRBJ2-7; 8 bases match TRBD1. Germline CDR1 and CDR2: FNHDT and SITEND (reference sequence). This CDR3 contains 13 residues. With 4 bases clipped from V and 3 bases from J, the junction kept 3 bases outside the gene matches. CDR3 bases read: TGTGCCAGCAGTGCAGGGGGCATCTATGAACAGTAC. Its translation is CASSAGGIYEQY. The full-length CDR3 reads as CASSAGGIYEQYF.

With respect to this clone: Gene names are the mouse ones. CDR3 amino acids: CASRGGANTEVFF. Partial CDR3 DNA: TGTGCTAGCAGAGGGGGGGCAAACACAGAAGTCTTC. The V gene is TRBV17, the J gene TRBJ1-1, with D possibly TRBD1 on 6 matching bases. The missing CDR3 end, 1 residue past where the read stops, is filled in from the germline J gene. The germline V and J ends were trimmed by 6 bases and 0 bases, with 8 bases remaining between them. Germline V lookup: CDR1 MNHDT, CDR2 YYDKIL. CDR3 size: 13 residues.

With respect to this clone: Gene and germline names: mouse. The read finishes 1 residue shy of the CDR3 end, and the germline J gene is used to complete it. The rearrangement links TRBV13-2 to TRBJ2-3; D is perhaps TRBD1 or TRBD2 (5 bases each). The CDR3 extends over 14 amino acids. Germline V gene data show CDR1 as NNHNN and CDR2 as SYGAGS (reference sequence). Trimming shortened V by 3 bases and J by 2 bases, and 10 bases separated the two germline ends. CDR3 sequence: CASGVPGTAETLYF. Partial CDR3 DNA: TGTGCCAGCGGTGTCCCCGGGACTGCAGAAACGCTGTAT.

Details on this clone: Genes and germline come from the mouse. The read terminates 1 residue ahead of where the CDR3 ends, so the germline J gene completes it. This chain links TRBV3 with TRBJ1-2; TRBD1 matches at 8 bases. Germline V CDR1 and CDR2: SNHLY, FYNGKV (reference sequence). The CDR3 is made up of 15 amino acids. V lost 1 base to trimming and J lost 3 bases; unmatched junction nucleotides: 4. Partial CDR3 DNA: TGTGCCAGCAGCTTAGGGACAGGGAGGGACTCCGACTACACC. Its protein product is CASSLGTGRDSDYT. In full, the CDR3 reads CASSLGTGRDSDYTF.

This clone was picked up a small number of times. Genes and germline come from the mouse. The read halts 1 residue ahead of the CDR3 end, with the missing end drawn from the germline J gene. V usage is TRBV20 and J usage is TRBJ2-7, with D maybe TRBD1 (6 bases). The CDR3 extends over 12 amino acids. Germline V gene data show CDR1 as GFQATS and CDR2 as STVNSAI. V was trimmed by 2 bases and J by 4 bases, leaving 9 bases between them. The CDR3 bases that were read are TGTGGTGCTAGGTTGGGACAATATGAACAGTAC. Amino acid sequence: CGARLGQYEQY. The complete CDR3 protein is CGARLGQYEQYF.

On this clone itself: Genes and germline are mouse. The read ends 1 residue before the CDR3 terminus; that terminus is restored from the germline J gene. The J gene is TRBJ2-2, the V gene TRBV29; D uncertain. Trimming shortened V by 5 bases and J by 1 base, and 2 bases separated the two germline ends. The CDR3 spans 12 residues. CDR1 is MSHET and CDR2 is SYDVDS in the germline V gene. CDR3 bases read: TGTGCTAGCAGTGTAAACACCGGGCAGCTCTAC. Protein sequence: CASSVNTGQLY. The whole CDR3 is CASSVNTGQLYF.

With regard to this clone: Here the gene names and germline are mouse. The CDR3 is CASSPGNERLFF. Incomplete CDR3 DNA: TGTGCCAGCAGCCCAGGGAACGAAAGATTATTT. This rearrangement joins TRBV4 to TRBJ1-4, with D possibly matching TRBD1 (5 bases). The read finishes 1 residue shy of the CDR3 end, and the germline J gene is used to complete it. The ends were cut back, 5 bases at V and 5 bases at J, with 6 bases in the middle. The CDR3 consists of 12 residues. The germline CDR1 and CDR2 sequences are LGHDT and YNNKQL (reference sequence).

In the case of this clone: The listed genes are named as in mouse. The CDR3 end falls 1 residue outside the read, so it is completed with the germline J gene. This sequence joins TRBV5 and TRBJ1-4; TRBD1 is a possible D gene (5 bases). The CDR3 runs 15 residues. The germline V gene has CDR1 LGHNA and CDR2 YNLKQL (reference sequence). V gave up 4 bases and J gave up 2 bases, with 11 bases separating them. The CDR3 here is CASSPRTTSNERLFF. CDR3 DNA, as far as it was read: TGTGCCAGCAGCCCGCGGACAACCTCCAACGAAAGATTATTT.

Concerning this clone: Genes here carry mouse names. The DNA ends 1 residue before the CDR3 does, and the rest of the CDR3 is filled in from the germline J gene. Other DNA sequences in this specimen translate into the identical CDR3. V is TRBV2 and J is TRBJ2-7, with a weak D call TRBD1 (5 bases). V was clipped by 0 bases and J by 4 bases, with 7 bases between them. The CDR3 consists of 13 residues. Per the germline V gene, CDR1 is LGHNA and CDR2 is YSYQKL. CDR3 in amino acids: CASSQERGYEQYF. The CDR3 bases that were read are TGTGCCAGCAGCCAAGAGAGGGGTTATGAACAGTAC.

This clone was found a few times. Gene names are mouse gene names. The CDR3 goes on 1 residue after the read ends, and that part is filled in from the germline J gene. V usage is TRBV19 and J usage is TRBJ2-7, with 10 bases lining up with TRBD2. V was clipped by 1 base and J by 4 bases; unmatched bases: 5. The CDR3 covers 15 residues. The germline V gene has CDR1 FNHDT and CDR2 SITEND (reference sequence). The chain's CDR3 is CASSILDWGIYEQYF. The sequenced part of the CDR3 DNA is TGTGCCAGCAGTATACTGGACTGGGGGATATATGAACAGTAC.